The T cell receptor (beta chain) described here comes from a study of OX40 agonist ivuxolimab in advanced cancers. Study context: A history of anti-PD-1, anti-PD-L1 or anti-CTLA-4 therapy was acceptable, and 40% to 45% had some.

Some clones are missing from TCRdb's copy, which holds only in-frame ones; the method was immunoSEQ multiplex PCR. This table has some 69,000 clones, more than 70% appearing once. Germline CDR1 SGHAT, CDR2 FQNNGV. The CDR3 has 17 amino acids. The J segment lost 4 bases and the V segment lost 0 bases, leaving 9 bases of the junction unmatched. This TCR was recovered from an adult with an advanced solid tumor such as melanoma, head and neck, liver or kidney cancer. Sequences were derived from CD4+ or CD8+ T cells sorted from blood, sampled in a trial of the OX40 agonist ivuxolimab. This rearrangement joins TRBV11-2 to TRBJ2-5; 9 nucleotides align to TRBD2. The CDR3 DNA is TGTGCCAGCAGCTTAGATCTGGGTAGCGGGGGACCAGAGACCCAGTACTTC. Protein sequence: CASSLDLGSGGPETQYF.